This T cell receptor beta chain appears in the sequencing data of a study of blood T cell repertoires in COVID-19. The data were produced by immunoSEQ multiplex PCR, yet TCRdb's version contains in-frame clones alone and is incomplete. The table has around 93,000 clones, about 75% seen once. With respect to this clone: An end of the junction differs from the germline gene, which may be a read error.

Germline CDR1 and CDR2: GTSNPN and SVGIG (reference sequence). The CDR3 contains 11 residues. The sequence came from a woman older than 75 with acute or convalescent COVID-19. Sequencing used peripheral blood. The chain combines TRBV30 with TRBJ1-3, with 7 bases identical to TRBD1. The chain's CDR3 is CAWSVGTADFF. CDR3 nucleotides: TGTGCCTGGAGTGTAGGGACAGCCGATTTCTTT.